This TCR beta chain comes out of a study of early T cells in non-severe SARS-CoV-2 infection listed by TCRdb under 2021. Some background on the complete study: Bulk RNA from unsorted whole blood was used for TCR sequencing, so alpha and beta chains could not be paired. General study outcomes and caveats: Matching against VDJdb was skewed toward anti-spike CD8 responses, likely underestimated virus-specific expansions, and missed private and CD4 specificities.

The study was a case-control design nested within a healthcare worker cohort in London, UK, with weekly nasopharyngeal swab PCR tests and blood sampling. Healthcare workers were enrolled in the week of the UK lockdown, from 23 to 31 March 2020, and were followed every week for up to 16 weeks. As for this clonotype: What this receptor recognizes is not known. Base qualities are not provided; no much larger clone lies one nucleotide away.

Receptors were amplified or captured by 5' RACE. Instrument on record: NextSeq 500. To correct for sequencing error and PCR bias, the TCR library protocol tagged individual cDNA molecules with unique molecular identifiers. TCR alpha and beta chains were both sequenced, and the abundances of alpha and beta sequences in each sample were closely correlated with each other. The study's own analysis went as follows. Decombinator V4 was used to annotate the V gene, J gene and CDR3 of the TCR sequences. TCRs were defined as expanded if a significant change between any two time points was detected under a Poisson model with p below 0.0001. Abundances of TCRs were expressed as counts per million after normalisation to the total number of TCRs sequenced in each sample. MAIT TCRs were defined by TRAV1-2 paired with TRAJ12, TRAJ20 or TRAJ33, and iNKT TCRs by TRAV10 paired with TRAJ18. VDJdb, accessed on 1 November 2021, was searched for TCRs annotated for CMV, EBV and SARS-CoV-2, and TCRs annotated for more than one antigen were excluded. The raw public data were reprocessed by TCRdb itself: fastp quality trimming at Q25, MiXCR clonotype calling, in-frame beta chains only. Merged by CDR3 protein, the rows form single entries marked with the most common genes and DNA. TCRdb's processing, not the study's, gives the V and J calls here. In this sample the table shows 66,000 or so distinct CDR3 sequences, approximately 13% of which occur a single time. Clones ranked in the top ten supply roughly 8.3% of the sample.

V is trimmed back by 0 bases and J by 13 bases, and the junction contains 10 bases that no gene match accounts for. The CDR3 runs 15 amino acids, cysteine and phenylalanine included. Only the CDR3 DNA stays, 45 bases, in frame from base 1. CDR1 and CDR2 were assigned from the germline V gene (reference sequence) as MNHEY and SMNVEV. The TCR originated in an adult who was a healthcare worker with PCR-confirmed SARS-CoV-2 infection or an uninfected control (not recorded which). The chain is made from TRBV27 and TRBJ2-7; 12 nucleotides in the junction match TRBD1. Sequences were obtained from whole blood. The nucleotide sequence reads as follows: TGTGCCAGCAGTTTATCAGGGACAGGGGGCGCGAGTCGATACTTC. This codes for CASSLSGTGGASRYF.